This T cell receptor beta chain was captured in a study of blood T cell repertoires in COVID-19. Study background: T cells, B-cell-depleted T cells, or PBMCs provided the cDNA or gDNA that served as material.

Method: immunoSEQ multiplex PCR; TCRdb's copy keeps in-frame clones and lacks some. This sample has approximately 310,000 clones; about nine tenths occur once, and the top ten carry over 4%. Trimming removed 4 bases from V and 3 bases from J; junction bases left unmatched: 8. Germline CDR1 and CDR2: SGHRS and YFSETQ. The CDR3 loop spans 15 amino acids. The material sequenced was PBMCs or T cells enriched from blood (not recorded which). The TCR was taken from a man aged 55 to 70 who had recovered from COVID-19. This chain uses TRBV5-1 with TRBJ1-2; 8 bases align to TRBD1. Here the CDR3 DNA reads TGCGCCAGCAGCCCGGGCCCGACAGGGGACTATGGCTACACCTTC. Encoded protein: CASSPGPTGDYGYTF. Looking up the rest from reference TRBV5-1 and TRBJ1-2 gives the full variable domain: KAGVTQTPRYLIKTRGQQVTLSCSPISGHRSVSWYQQTPGQGLQFLFEYFSETQRNKGNFPGRFSGRQFSNSRSEMNVSTLELGDSALYLCASSPGPTGDYGYTFGSGTRLTVV.